This T cell receptor (beta chain) was observed in a study of beta chain features in type 1 diabetes. On the study more broadly: Age, gender and cell yields were similar between patients and healthy donors. Study-wide results and limits: When VDJ junctions were examined, type 1 diabetes patients showed fewer insertions and more deletions.

Expressed TCRB transcripts were sequenced after all isolated RNA was converted to cDNA. Each stem cell-like memory T cell sample yielded some 1 million reads on average. Profiled with immunoSEQ multiplex PCR; TCRdb holds only in-frame clones, not every one. The sample lists around 99,000 clones; under 40% were seen once. With respect to this clone: Its antigen is not known.

The CDR3 totals 13 residues. V lost 3 bases to trimming and J lost 4 bases, with 10 bases between them. Germline V lookup: CDR1 SEHNR, CDR2 FQNEAQ (reference sequence). The genes are TRBV7-9 and TRBJ2-7, with TRBD2 as a possible D gene (6 bases). Sequencing was carried out using stem cell memory CD4+ T cells from blood. The TCR comes from a woman younger than 30 in good health. This chain's CDR3 is CASSLASAYEQYF. CDR3 nucleotide sequence: TGTGCCAGCAGCTTGGCTAGCGCGTACGAGCAGTACTTC.